The entry that follows covers one TCR beta chain sequence. What it binds is unknown. One heparinised blood draw averaging around 100 mL was given by each donor. This sample was included in a study of beta chain features in type 1 diabetes. Study results and caveats: Insertions at VDJ junctions were less frequent in type 1 diabetes patients. These patients also deleted more nucleotides at the same junctions. Shortening of TCRB CDR3s, moderate but significant, appeared in all four CD4+ subsets of Type 1 diabetes patients.

Every isolated RNA sample was fully reverse transcribed, so sequencing captured expressed TCRB transcripts. Sequenced by immunoSEQ multiplex PCR; TCRdb stores in-frame clones only, minus some. The repertoire holds 150,000 or so clones, with approximately 62% as singletons. The ends lost 6 bases at V and 1 base at J; junction bases unmatched: 3. In germline, CDR1 is SQVTM, CDR2 ANQGSEA. This CDR3 is 14 amino acids long. The chain carries TRBV29-1 and TRBJ2-6, with 7 bases matching TRBD1. The receptor was isolated from a man younger than 45 with type 1 diabetes. Sample: naive CD4+ T cells from blood. Here the CDR3 reads CSVTQGSGANVLTF. The CDR3 nucleotides are TGCAGCGTCACACAGGGGTCTGGGGCCAACGTCCTGACTTTC.